Shown below are 5 T cell receptor beta chains from a single sample sequenced in a study of PD-1 blockade in classical Hodgkin lymphoma. All trial patients relapsed after autologous stem cell transplantation. Generated by immunoSEQ multiplex PCR, the TCRdb table keeps only in-frame clones and is missing some. The sample includes 66,000 or so clones, 65% to 75% seen only once; the top ten take approximately 8.4%. This material consisted of peripheral blood mononuclear cells (PBMCs), taken before the second cycle of nivolumab. Every receptor here comes from a human donor with classical Hodgkin lymphoma.

The chain links TRBV27 to TRBJ1-2; tentatively, D is TRBD1 (6 bases). V gave up 5 bases and J gave up 0 bases, with 16 bases separating them. This CDR3 contains 16 residues. Germline-derived CDR1 and CDR2 are MNHEY and SMNVEV (reference sequence). CDR3: CASSTREQGSNYGYTF. In nucleotides, the CDR3 is TGTGCCAGCAGTACCCGGGAACAGGGATCTAACTATGGCTACACCTTC.

This sequence joins TRBV29-1 and TRBJ1-1, with D tentatively TRBD1 (5 bases). Germline V gene lookup returns CDR1 SQVTM and CDR2 ANQGSEA. The CDR3 runs 10 residues. Trimming removed 3 bases from V and 6 bases from J, with 5 bases in between. The CDR3 region is CSVEGPEAFF. The DNA of the CDR3 is TGCAGCGTTGAGGGACCTGAAGCTTTCTTT. Full variable domain (missing parts from reference TRBV29-1 and TRBJ1-1): SAVISQKPSRDICQRGTSLTIQCQVDSQVTMMFWYRQQPGQSLTLIATANQGSEATYESGFVIDKFPISRPNLTFSTLTVSNMSPEDSSIYLCSVEGPEAFFGQGTRLTVV.

The chain employs TRBV7-2 and TRBJ1-1, with D unclear. CDR1 SGHTA and CDR2 FQGNSA come from the germline V gene. This CDR3 spans 16 amino acids. Trimming pared 1 base from V and 3 bases from J, leaving 15 bases between. The CDR3: CASSLDIGVRDTEAFF. The CDR3 DNA sequence: TGTGCCAGCAGCTTAGATATCGGGGTACGAGACACTGAAGCTTTCTTT.

The chain is built from TRBV30 and TRBJ1-5; tentatively, D is TRBD1 (6 bases). CDR3 size: 15 residues. The germline V gene encodes CDR1 GTSNPN and CDR2 SVGIG (reference sequence). Deletions cut 2 bases from V and 0 bases from J, with 11 bases between. In DNA form, the CDR3 reads TGTGCCTGGAGTAGAGGACAGAGTAGCAATCAGCCCCAGCATTTT. Its translation: CAWSRGQSSNQPQHF.

The rearrangement links TRBV2 to TRBJ1-1, with D hard to call. Trimming stripped 1 base from V and 4 bases from J, with 1 base between. This CDR3 region has 11 residues. Germline CDR1 and CDR2: SNHLY and FYNNEI. The CDR3 nucleotides read TGTGCCAGCAGTGAAGTCACTGAAGCTTTCTTT. Protein sequence: CASSEVTEAFF.